This T cell receptor beta chain came from a study of T cell changes during pregnancy in multiple sclerosis. The data were produced by immunoSEQ multiplex PCR, yet TCRdb's version contains in-frame clones alone and is incomplete. Here the sample spans about 40,000 clones, approximately 92% being singletons. Deletions cut 0 bases from V and 2 bases from J, with 7 bases between. The V gene's germline CDR1 is LNHNV and CDR2 YYDKDF (reference sequence). The CDR3 is made up of 15 amino acids. Sequencing was performed on CD4+ T cells from peripheral blood mononuclear cells, taken in the second trimester of pregnancy. This TCR was recovered from a female donor in good health, enrolled as a control in a pregnancy study. The V gene is TRBV15, the J gene TRBJ1-4; perhaps TRBD1 as D (5 bases). This CDR3 is CATSRDPGTNEKLFF. The CDR3 nucleotides read TGTGCCACCAGCAGAGATCCAGGGACTAATGAAAAACTGTTTTTT.